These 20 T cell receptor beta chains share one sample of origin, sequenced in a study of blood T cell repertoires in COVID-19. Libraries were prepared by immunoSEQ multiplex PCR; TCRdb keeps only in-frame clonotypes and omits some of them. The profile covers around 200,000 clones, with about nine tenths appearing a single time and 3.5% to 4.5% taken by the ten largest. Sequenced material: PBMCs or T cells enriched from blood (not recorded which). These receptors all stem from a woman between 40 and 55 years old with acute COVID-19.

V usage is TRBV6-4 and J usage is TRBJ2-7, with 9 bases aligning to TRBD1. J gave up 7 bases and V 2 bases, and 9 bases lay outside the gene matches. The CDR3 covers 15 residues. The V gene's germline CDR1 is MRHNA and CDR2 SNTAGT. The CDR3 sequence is CASSDPTGGPGEQYF. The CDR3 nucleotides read TGTGCCAGCAGTGACCCGACAGGGGGGCCCGGGGAGCAGTACTTC.

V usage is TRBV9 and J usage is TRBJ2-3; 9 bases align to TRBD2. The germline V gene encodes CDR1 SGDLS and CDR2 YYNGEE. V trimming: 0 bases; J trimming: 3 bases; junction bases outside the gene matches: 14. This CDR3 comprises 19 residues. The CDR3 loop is CASSVGAGGFGYRTDTQYF. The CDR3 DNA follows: TGTGCCAGCAGCGTAGGCGCGGGGGGGTTTGGGTATAGGACAGATACGCAGTATTTT.

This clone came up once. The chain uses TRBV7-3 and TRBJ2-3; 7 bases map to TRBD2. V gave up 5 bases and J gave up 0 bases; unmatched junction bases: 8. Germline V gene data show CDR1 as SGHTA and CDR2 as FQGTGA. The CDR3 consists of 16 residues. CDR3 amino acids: CASSGARGGSTDTQYF. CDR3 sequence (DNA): TGTGCCAGCAGCGGGGCCCGCGGGGGTAGCACAGATACGCAGTATTTT.

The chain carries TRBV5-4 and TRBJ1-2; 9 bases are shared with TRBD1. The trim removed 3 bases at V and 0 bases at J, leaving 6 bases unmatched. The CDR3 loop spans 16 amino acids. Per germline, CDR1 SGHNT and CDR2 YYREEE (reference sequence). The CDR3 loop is CASSWDRATTNYGYTF. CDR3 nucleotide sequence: TGTGCCAGCAGCTGGGACAGGGCCACTACTAACTATGGCTACACCTTC.

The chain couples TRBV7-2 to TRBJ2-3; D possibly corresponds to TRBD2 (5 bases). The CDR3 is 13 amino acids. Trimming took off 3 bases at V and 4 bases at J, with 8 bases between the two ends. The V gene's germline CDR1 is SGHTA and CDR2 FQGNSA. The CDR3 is CASSFAGADTQYF. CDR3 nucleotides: TGTGCCAGCAGCTTCGCCGGGGCAGATACGCAGTATTTT. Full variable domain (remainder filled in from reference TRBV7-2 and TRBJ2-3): GAGVSQSPSNKVTEKGKDVELRCDPISGHTALYWYRQSLGQGLEFLIYFQGNSAPDKSGLPSDRFSAERTGGSVSTLTIQRTQQEDSAVYLCASSFAGADTQYFGPGTRLTVL.

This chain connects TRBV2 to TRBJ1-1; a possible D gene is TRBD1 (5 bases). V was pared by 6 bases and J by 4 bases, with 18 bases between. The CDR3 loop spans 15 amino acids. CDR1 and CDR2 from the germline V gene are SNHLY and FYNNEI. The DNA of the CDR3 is TGTGCCAGCAGACTAACGGGGCTCGGGAGCACTGAAGCTTTCTTT. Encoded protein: CASRLTGLGSTEAFF.

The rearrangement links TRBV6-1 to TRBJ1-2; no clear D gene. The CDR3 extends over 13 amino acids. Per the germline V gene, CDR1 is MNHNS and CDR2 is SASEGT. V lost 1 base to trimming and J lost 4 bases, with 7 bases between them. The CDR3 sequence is CASSEGGGYGYTF. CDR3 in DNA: TGTGCCAGCAGTGAAGGGGGAGGCTATGGCTACACCTTC.

The CDR3 DNA reads TGTGCCAGCAGTGAGGGGACAGGAACATTCCAGCCCCAGCATTTT. Amino acids: CASSEGTGTFQPQHF. The rearrangement joins TRBV6-1 to TRBJ1-5, with 8 nucleotides matching TRBD1. J lost 7 bases, V lost 3 bases, and 8 bases had no gene match. The germline gives CDR1 MNHNS, CDR2 SASEGT. The CDR3 is 15 amino acids.

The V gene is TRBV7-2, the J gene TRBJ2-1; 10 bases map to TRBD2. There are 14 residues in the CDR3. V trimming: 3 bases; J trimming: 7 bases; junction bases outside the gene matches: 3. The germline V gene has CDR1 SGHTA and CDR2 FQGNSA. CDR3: CASSFSGGLNEQFF. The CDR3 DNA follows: TGTGCCAGCAGCTTTAGCGGGGGGTTGAATGAGCAGTTCTTC.

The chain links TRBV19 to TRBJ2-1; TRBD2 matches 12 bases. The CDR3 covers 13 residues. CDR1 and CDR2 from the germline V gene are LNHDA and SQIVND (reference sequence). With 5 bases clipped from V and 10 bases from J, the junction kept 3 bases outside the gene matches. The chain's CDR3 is CASSSGLAGEQFF. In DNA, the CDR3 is TGTGCCAGTAGTTCCGGACTAGCGGGAGAGCAGTTCTTC.

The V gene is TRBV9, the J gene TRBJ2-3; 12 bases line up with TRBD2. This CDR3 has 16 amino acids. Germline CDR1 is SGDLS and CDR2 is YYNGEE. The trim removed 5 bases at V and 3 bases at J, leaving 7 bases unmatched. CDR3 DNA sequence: TGTGCCAGCAGTAGGACTAGCGGGGCCCCAACAGATACGCAGTATTTT. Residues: CASSRTSGAPTDTQYF.

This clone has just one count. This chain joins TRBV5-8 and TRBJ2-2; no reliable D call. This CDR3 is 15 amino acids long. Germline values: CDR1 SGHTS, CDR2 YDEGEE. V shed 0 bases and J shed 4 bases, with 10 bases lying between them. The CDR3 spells CASSLEEYGTGELFF. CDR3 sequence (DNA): TGTGCCAGCAGCTTGGAGGAGTATGGCACCGGGGAGCTGTTTTTT.

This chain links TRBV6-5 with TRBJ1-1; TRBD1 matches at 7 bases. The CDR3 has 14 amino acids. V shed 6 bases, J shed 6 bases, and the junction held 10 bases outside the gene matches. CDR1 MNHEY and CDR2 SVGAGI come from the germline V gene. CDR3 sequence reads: CASSARDSTAEAFF. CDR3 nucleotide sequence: TGTGCCAGCAGCGCCAGGGACAGTACGGCTGAAGCTTTCTTT.

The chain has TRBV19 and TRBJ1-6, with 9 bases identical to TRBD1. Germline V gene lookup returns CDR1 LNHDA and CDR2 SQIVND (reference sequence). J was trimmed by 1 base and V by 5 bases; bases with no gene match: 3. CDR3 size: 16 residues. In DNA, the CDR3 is TGTGCCAGTAGTGTACAGGGGGCGTCCTATAATTCACCCCTCCACTTT. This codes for CASSVQGASYNSPLHF.

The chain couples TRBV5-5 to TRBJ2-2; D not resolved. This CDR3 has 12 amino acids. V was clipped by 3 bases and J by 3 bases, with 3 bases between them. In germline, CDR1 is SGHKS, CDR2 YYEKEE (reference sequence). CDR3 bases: TGTGCCAGCAGCTCTCACACCGGGGAGCTGTTTTTT. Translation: CASSSHTGELFF.

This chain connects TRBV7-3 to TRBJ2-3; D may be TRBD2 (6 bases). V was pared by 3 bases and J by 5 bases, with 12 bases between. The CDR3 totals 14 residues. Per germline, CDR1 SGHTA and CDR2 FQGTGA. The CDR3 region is CASSLAGWEDTQYF. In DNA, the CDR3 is TGTGCCAGCAGCTTGGCGGGGTGGGAAGATACGCAGTATTTT.

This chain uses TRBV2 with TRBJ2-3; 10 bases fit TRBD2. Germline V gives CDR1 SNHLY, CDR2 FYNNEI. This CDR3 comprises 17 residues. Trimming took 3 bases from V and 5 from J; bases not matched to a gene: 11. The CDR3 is CASSDRPAGGGGDTQYF. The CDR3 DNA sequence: TGTGCCAGCAGTGATCGGCCAGCGGGGGGGGGCGGAGATACGCAGTATTTT.

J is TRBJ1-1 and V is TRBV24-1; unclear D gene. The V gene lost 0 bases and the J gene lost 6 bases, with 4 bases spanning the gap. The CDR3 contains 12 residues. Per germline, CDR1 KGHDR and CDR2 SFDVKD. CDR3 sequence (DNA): TGTGCCACCAGTGATTTGCAGGCTGAAGCTTTCTTT. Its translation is CATSDLQAEAFF.

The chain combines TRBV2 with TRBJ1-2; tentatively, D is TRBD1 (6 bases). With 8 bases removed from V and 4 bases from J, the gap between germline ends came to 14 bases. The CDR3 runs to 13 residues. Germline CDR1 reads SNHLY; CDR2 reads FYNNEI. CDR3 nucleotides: TGTGCCAGCCTGTGGGACACGTCCTATGGCTACACCTTC. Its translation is CASLWDTSYGYTF.

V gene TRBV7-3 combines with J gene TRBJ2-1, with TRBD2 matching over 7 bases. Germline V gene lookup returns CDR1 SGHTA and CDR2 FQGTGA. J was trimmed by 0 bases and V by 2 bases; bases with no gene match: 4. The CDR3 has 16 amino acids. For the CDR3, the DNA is TGTGCCAGCAGCTTAGGGCGGGGGAGCTCCTACAATGAGCAGTTCTTC. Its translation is CASSLGRGSSYNEQFF.